Detailed here is one T cell receptor beta chain. Its antigen is not known. This sample is drawn from a study of OX40 agonist ivuxolimab in advanced cancers. Study observations and caveats: The specificity for antigen of the expanded peripheral T cells was not determined.

Profiled with immunoSEQ multiplex PCR; TCRdb holds only in-frame clones, not every one. The sample has about 75,000 clones, about nine tenths seen once. Looked up from germline, CDR1 is SEHNR and CDR2 is FQNEAQ (reference sequence). The CDR3 consists of 12 residues. V lost 3 bases, J lost 7 bases, and 9 bases lay in between. This clonotype was obtained from an adult with an advanced solid tumor such as melanoma, head and neck, liver or kidney cancer. Sequenced material: CD4+ or CD8+ T cells sorted from blood, taken in a trial of the OX40 agonist ivuxolimab. This sequence joins TRBV7-9 and TRBJ1-1; D is perhaps TRBD1 (6 bases). CDR3 sequence: CASSLMDSEAFF. The CDR3 DNA sequence: TGTGCCAGCAGCTTGATGGACAGTGAAGCTTTCTTT. Looking up the rest from reference TRBV7-9 and TRBJ1-1 gives the full variable domain: DTGVSQNPRHKITKRGQNVTFRCDPISEHNRLYWYRQTLGQGPEFLTYFQNEAQLEKSRLLSDRFSAERPKGSFSTLEIQRTEQGDSAMYLCASSLMDSEAFFGQGTRLTVV.